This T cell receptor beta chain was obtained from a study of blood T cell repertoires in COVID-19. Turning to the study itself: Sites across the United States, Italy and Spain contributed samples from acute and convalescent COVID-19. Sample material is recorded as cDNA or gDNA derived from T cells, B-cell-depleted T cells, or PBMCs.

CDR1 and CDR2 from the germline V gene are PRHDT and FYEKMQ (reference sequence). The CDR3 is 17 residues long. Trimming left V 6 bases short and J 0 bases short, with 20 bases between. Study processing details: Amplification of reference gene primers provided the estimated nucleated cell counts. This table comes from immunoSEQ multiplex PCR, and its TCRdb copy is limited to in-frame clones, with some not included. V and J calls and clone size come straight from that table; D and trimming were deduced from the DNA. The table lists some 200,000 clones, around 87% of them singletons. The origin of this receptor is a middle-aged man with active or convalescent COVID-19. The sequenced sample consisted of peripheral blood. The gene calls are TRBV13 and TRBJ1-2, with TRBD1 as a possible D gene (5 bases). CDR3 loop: CASSSSSLGVPNYGYTF. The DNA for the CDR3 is TGTGCCAGCAGTTCTTCTTCTCTAGGGGTGCCTAACTATGGCTACACCTTC.